The 4 T cell receptor beta chains listed next were all sequenced from one sample in a study of blood T cell repertoires in COVID-19. Clones were read by immunoSEQ multiplex PCR, and TCRdb kept only the in-frame ones, dropping some. The table has about 130,000 clones, around 88% seen once. Material: PBMCs or T cells enriched from blood (not recorded which). The origin of the receptors is a woman aged 50 to 65 who had recovered from COVID-19.

This clone was picked up a small number of times. This sequence joins TRBV18 and TRBJ2-1; 7 nucleotides match TRBD1. Germline CDR1 and CDR2: KGHSH and LQKENI. Trimming removed 6 bases from V and 4 bases from J; junction bases left unmatched: 9. The CDR3 is made up of 15 amino acids. The CDR3 DNA reads TGTGCCAGCTCCCTCGACAGGGACCCTTACAATGAGCAGTTCTTC. It translates to CASSLDRDPYNEQFF.

The chain carries TRBV21-1 and TRBJ1-5. TRBV21-1 is labeled a pseudogene. This CDR3 contains 16 residues. CDR3 in amino acids: CASSKVAGDSNQPQHF. The CDR3 DNA is TGTGCCAGCAGCAAGGTGGCGGGAGATAGCAATCAGCCCCAGCATTTT.

The gene calls are TRBV7-2 and TRBJ2-5; weak D call: TRBD2 (7 bases). Per the germline V gene, CDR1 is SGHTA and CDR2 is FQGNSA. Trimming removed 3 bases at V and 5 bases at J, with 13 bases between. This CDR3 comprises 14 residues. The CDR3 DNA reads as TGTGCCAGCAGCTTGGTCCGGGGGGCGGAGACCCAGTACTTC. It translates to CASSLVRGAETQYF.

V usage is TRBV11-2 and J usage is TRBJ1-6; D gene uncertain. CDR3 length equals 15 residues. Germline V gene sequence: CDR1 SGHAT, CDR2 FQNNGV. Trimming shortened V by 1 base and J by 8 bases, and 12 bases separated the two germline ends. The CDR3 here is CASSLGLEYYSPLHF. In DNA form, the CDR3 reads TGTGCCAGCAGCTTAGGGTTAGAGTACTATTCACCCCTCCACTTT.